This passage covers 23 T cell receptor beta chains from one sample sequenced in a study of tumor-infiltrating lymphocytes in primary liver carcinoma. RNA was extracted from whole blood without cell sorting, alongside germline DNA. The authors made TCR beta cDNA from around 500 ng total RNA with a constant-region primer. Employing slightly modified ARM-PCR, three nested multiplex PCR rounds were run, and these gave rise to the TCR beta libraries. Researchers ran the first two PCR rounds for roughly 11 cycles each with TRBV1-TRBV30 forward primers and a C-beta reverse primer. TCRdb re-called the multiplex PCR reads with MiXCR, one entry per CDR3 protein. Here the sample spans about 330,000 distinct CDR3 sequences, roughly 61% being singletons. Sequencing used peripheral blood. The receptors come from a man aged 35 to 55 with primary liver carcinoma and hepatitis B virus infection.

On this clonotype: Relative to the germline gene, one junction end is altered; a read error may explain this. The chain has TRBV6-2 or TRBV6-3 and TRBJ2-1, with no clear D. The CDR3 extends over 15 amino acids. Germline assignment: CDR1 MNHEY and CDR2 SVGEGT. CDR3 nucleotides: TGTGCCAGCAGCTCCGGGTGGAACTCCCACAATAAGCAGTTCTTC. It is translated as CASSSGWNSHNKQFF.

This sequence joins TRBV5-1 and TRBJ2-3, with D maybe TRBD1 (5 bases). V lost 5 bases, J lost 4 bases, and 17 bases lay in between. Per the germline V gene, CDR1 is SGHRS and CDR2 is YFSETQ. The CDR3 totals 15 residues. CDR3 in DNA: TGCGCCAGCAGGATCAACACAGGAACCCCAGATACGCAGTATTTT. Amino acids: CASRINTGTPDTQYF.

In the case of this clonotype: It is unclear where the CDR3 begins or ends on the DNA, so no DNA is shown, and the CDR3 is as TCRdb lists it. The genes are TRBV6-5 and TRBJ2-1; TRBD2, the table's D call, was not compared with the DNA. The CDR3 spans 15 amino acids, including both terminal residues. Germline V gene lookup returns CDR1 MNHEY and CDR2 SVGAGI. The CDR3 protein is CARSYRCGSDNEQFF.

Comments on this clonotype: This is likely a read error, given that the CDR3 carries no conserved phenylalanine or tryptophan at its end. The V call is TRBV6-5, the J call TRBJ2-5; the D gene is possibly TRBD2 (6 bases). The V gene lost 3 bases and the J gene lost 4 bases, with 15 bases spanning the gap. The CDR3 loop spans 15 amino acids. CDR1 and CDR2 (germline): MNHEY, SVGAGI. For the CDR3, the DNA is TGTGCCAGCAGTTATAATGGGAGGCTGGGAGAGACCCAGTACTTA. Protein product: CASSYNGRLGETQYL.

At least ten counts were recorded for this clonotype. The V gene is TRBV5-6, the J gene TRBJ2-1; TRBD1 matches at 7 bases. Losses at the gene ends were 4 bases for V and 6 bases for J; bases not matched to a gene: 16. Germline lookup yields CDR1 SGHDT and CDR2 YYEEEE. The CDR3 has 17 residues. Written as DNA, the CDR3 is TGTGCCAGCAGCCCGAACCACAGGGGAGAATGGTTCAATGAGCAGTTCTTC. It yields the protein CASSPNHRGEWFNEQFF.

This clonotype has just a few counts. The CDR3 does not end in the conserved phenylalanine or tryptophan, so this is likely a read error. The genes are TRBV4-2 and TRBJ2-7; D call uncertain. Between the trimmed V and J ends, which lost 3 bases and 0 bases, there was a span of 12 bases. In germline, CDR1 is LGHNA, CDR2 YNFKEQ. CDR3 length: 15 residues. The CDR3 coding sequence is TGTGCCAGCAGCCAGAGCACGCATAGCTCCTACGAGCAGTACCTC. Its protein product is CASSQSTHSSYEQYL.

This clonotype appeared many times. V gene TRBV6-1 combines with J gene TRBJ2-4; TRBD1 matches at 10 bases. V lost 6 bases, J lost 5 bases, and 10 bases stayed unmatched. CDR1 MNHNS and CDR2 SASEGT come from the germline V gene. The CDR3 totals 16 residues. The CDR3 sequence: CASRLGLGQGENIQYF. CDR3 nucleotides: TGTGCCAGCAGGCTTGGGCTCGGACAGGGGGAAAACATTCAGTACTTC.

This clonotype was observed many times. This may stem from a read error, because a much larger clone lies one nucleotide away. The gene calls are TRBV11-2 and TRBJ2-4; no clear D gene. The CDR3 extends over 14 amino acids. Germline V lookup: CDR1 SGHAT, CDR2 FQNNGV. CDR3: CASSSLLSKNTQYF. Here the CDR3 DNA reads TGTGCCAGCAGCTCCCTACTGTCCAAAAACACTCAGTACTTC.

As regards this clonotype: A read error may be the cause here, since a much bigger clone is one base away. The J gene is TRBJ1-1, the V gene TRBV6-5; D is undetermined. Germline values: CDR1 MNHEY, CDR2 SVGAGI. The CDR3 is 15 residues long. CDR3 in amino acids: CASSYSRQRNTEALF. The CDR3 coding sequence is TGTGCCAGCAGTTACTCGAGGCAGAGAAACACTGAAGCTTTGTTT.

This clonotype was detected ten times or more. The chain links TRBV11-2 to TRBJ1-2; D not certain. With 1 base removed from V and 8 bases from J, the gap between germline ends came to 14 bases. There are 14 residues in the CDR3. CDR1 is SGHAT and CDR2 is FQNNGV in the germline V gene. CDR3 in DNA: TGTGCCAGCAGCTTAGTGGTTGCGGTCGGGGGCTACACCTTC. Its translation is CASSLVVAVGGYTF.

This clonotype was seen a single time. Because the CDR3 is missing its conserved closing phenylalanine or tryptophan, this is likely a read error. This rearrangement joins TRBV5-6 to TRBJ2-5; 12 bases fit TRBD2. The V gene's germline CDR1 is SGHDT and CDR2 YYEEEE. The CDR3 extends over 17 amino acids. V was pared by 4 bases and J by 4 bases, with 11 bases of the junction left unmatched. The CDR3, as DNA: TGTGCCAGCAGCCACCGGACTAGCGGGATTGCAAGAGAGACCCAGTACCTC. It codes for CASSHRTSGIARETQYL.

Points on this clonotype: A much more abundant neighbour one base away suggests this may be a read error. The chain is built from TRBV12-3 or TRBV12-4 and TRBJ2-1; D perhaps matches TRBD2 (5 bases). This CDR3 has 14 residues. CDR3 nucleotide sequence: TGTGCCAGCAGTTTAGCGAGGGTCAGTATCGAGCACTTCTTC. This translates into CASSLARVSIEHFF.

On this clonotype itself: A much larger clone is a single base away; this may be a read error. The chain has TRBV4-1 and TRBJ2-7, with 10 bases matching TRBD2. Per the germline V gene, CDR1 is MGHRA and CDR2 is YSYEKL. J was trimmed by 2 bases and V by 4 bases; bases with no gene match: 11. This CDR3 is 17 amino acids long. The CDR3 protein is CASSRTGTSESTYEQYF. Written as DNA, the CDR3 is TGCGCCAGCAGCCGAACCGGGACTAGCGAGTCGACCTACGAGCAGTACTTC.

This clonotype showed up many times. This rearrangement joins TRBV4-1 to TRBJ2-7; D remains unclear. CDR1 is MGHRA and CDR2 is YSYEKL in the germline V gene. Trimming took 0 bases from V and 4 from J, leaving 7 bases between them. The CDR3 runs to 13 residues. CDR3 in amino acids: CASSQEKSYEQYF. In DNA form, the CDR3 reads TGCGCCAGCAGCCAAGAGAAGAGTTACGAGCAGTACTTC.

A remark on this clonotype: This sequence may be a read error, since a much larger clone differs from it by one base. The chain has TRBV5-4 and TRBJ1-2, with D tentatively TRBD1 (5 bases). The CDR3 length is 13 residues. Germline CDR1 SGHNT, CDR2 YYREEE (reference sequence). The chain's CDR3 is CASSSFQGSGCTF. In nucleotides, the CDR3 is TGTGCCAGCAGCTCGTTCCAGGGTAGTGGCTGCACCTTC.

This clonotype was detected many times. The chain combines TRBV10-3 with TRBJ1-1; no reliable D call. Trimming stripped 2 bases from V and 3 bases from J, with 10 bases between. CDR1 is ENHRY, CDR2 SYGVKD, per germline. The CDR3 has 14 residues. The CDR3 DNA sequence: TGTGCCATCAGTGAGATAGGAAGGGACACTGAAGCTTTCTTT. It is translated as CAISEIGRDTEAFF.

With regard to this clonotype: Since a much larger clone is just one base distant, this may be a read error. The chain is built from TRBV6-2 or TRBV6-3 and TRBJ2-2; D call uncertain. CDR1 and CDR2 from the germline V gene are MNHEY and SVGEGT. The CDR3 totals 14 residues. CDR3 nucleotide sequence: TGTGCCAGCAGTTACTCTACATACACCCGGGAGCTGTTTTTT. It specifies CASSYSTYTRELFF.

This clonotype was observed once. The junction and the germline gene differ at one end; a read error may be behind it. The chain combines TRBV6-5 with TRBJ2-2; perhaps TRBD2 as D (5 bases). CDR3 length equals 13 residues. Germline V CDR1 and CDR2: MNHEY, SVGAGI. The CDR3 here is CASSWSQTGELFF. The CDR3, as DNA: TGTGCCAGCAGTTGGTCGCAAACCGGGGAGCTCTTTTTT.

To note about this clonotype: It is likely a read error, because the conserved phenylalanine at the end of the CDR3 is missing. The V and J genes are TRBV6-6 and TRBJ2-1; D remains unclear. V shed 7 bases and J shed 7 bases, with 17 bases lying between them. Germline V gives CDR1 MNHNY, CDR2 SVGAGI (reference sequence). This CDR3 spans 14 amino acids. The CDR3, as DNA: TGTGCCAGCACCTGGACCTCGGCCGGGAATGAGCAGTTCCTA. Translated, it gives CASTWTSAGNEQFL.

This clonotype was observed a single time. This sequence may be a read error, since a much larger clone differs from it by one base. CDR3 bases: TGCAGCGTTGGTGAGGGACAGAGAACCTCTGGGGTCAACGTCCTGACTTTC. Translation gives CSVGEGQRTSGVNVLTF. The chain joins TRBV29-1 to TRBJ2-6; 7 bases fit TRBD1. Germline assignment: CDR1 SQVTM and CDR2 ANQGSEA. CDR3 length: 17 residues.

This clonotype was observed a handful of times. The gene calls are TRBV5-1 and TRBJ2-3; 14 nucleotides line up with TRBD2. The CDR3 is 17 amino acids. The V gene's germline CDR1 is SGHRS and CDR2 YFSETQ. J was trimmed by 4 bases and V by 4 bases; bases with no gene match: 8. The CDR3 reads CASSKGLAGAPADTQYF. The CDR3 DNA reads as TGCGCCAGCAGCAAGGGACTAGCGGGAGCACCTGCAGATACGCAGTATTTT.

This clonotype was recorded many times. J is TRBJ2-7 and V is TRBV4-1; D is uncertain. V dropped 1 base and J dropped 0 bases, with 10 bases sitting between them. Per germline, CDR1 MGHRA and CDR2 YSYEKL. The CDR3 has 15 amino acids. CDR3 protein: CASSQVKGSSYEQYF. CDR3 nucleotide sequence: TGCGCCAGCAGCCAAGTTAAGGGAAGCTCCTACGAGCAGTACTTC.

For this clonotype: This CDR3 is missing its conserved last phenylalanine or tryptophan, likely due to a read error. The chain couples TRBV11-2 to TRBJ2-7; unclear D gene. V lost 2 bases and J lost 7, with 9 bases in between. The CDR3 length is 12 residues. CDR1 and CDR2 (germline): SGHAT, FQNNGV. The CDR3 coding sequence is TGTGCCAGCAGCTTATCTGTTGGAGAGCAGTACTTA. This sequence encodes CASSLSVGEQYL.